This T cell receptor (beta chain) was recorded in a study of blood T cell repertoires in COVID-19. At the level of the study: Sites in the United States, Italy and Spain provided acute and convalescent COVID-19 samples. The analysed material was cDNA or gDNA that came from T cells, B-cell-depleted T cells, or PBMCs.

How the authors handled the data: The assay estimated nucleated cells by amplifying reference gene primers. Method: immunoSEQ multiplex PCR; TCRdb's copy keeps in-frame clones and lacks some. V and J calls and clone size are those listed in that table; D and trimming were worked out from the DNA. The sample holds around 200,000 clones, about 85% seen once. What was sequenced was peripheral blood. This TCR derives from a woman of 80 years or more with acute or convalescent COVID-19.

The CDR3 loop is CASSPRAIQETQYF. The DNA for the CDR3 is TGTGCCAGCAGTCCCCGAGCCATCCAAGAGACCCAGTACTTC. The rearrangement uses TRBV6-5 and TRBJ2-5, with D hard to call. V was shortened by 5 bases and J by 1 base, with 11 bases between the two germline ends. Germline CDR1 is MNHEY and CDR2 is SVGAGI. This CDR3 is built from 14 residues.